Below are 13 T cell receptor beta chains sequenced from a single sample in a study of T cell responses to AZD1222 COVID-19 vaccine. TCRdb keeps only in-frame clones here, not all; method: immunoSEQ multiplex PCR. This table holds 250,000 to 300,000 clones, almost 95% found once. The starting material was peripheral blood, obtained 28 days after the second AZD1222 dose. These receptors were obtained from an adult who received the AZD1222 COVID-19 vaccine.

DNA of the CDR3: TGTGCCAGCAGCTTAGGGGTATCATCTCGACCCTACAATGAGCAGTTCTTC. Protein product: CASSLGVSSRPYNEQFF. V usage is TRBV7-9 and J usage is TRBJ2-1; no clear D gene. V was clipped by 1 base and J by 2 bases, with 15 bases between them. Germline-derived CDR1 and CDR2 are SEHNR and FQNEAQ (reference sequence). This CDR3 has 17 residues. The variable domain in full, completed from reference TRBV7-9 and TRBJ2-1, reads DTGVSQNPRHKITKRGQNVTFRCDPISEHNRLYWYRQTLGQGPEFLTYFQNEAQLEKSRLLSDRFSAERPKGSFSTLEIQRTEQGDSAMYLCASSLGVSSRPYNEQFFGPGTRLTVL.

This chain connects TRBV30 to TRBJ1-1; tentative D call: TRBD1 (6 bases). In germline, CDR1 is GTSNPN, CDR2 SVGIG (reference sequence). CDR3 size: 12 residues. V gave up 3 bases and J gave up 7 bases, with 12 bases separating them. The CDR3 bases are TGTGCCTGGAGGGGGACACCCTATGAAGCTTTCTTT. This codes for CAWRGTPYEAFF.

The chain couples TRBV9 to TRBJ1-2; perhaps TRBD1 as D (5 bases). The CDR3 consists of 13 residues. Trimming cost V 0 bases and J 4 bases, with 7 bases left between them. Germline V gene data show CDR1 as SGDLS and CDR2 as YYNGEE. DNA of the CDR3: TGTGCCAGCAGCGTAGGAGGGGTCTATGGCTACACCTTC. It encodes CASSVGGVYGYTF.

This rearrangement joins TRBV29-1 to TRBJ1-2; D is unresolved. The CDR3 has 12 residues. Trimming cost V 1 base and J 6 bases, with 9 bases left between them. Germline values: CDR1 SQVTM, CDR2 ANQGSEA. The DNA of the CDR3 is TGCAGCGTTGAAGCCGGAGCGGATGGCTACACCTTC. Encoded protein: CSVEAGADGYTF. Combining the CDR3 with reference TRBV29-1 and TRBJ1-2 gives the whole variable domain SAVISQKPSRDICQRGTSLTIQCQVDSQVTMMFWYRQQPGQSLTLIATANQGSEATYESGFVIDKFPISRPNLTFSTLTVSNMSPEDSSIYLCSVEAGADGYTFGSGTRLTVV.

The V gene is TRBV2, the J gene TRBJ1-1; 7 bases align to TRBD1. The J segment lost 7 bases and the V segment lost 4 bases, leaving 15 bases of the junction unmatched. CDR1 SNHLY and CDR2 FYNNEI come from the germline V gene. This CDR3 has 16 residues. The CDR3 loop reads CASSAGTATDLYEAFF. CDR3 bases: TGTGCCAGCAGTGCCGGGACAGCCACAGACCTATATGAAGCTTTCTTT.

The CDR3 is CASSRDRGNQPQHF. DNA for the CDR3: TGTGCCAGCAGTAGGGACAGGGGCAATCAGCCCCAGCATTTT. The chain has TRBV6-5 and TRBJ1-5; 9 bases map to TRBD1. V lost 5 bases, J lost 2 bases, and 1 base stayed unmatched. Per germline, CDR1 MNHEY and CDR2 SVGAGI. There are 14 residues in the CDR3.

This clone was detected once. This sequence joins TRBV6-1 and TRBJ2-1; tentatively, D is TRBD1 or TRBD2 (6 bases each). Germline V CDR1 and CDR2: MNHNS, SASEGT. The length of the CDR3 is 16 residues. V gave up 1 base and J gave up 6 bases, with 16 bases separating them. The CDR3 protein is CASSEGLGGGANEQFF. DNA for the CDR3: TGTGCCAGCAGTGAAGGCTTGGGGGGCGGGGCCAATGAGCAGTTCTTC.

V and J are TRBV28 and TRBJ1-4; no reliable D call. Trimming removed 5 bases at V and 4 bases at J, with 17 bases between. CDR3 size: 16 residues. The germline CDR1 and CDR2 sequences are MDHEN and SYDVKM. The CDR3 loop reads CASSGWGVGSNEKLFF. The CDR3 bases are TGTGCCAGCAGTGGGTGGGGAGTGGGAAGTAATGAAAAACTGTTTTTT. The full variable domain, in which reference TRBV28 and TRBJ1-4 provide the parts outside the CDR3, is DVKVTQSSRYLVKRTGEKVFLECVQDMDHENMFWYRQDPGLGLRLIYFSYDVKMKEKGDIPEGYSVSREKKERFSLILESASTNQTSMYLCASSGWGVGSNEKLFFGSGTQLSVL.

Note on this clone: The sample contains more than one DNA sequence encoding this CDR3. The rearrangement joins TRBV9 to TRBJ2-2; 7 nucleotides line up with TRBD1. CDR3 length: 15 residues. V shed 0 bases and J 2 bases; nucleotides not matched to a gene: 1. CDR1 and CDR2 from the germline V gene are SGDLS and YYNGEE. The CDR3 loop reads CASSVVGGNTGELFF. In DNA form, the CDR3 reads TGTGCCAGCAGCGTAGTAGGGGGCAACACCGGGGAGCTGTTTTTT.

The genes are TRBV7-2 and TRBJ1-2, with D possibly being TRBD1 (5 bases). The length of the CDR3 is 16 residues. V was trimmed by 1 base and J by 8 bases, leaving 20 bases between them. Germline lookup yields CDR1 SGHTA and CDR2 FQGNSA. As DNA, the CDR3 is TGTGCCAGCAGCTTAGAGTATAGCCGGGGGACGGGAGGCTACACCTTC. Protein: CASSLEYSRGTGGYTF.

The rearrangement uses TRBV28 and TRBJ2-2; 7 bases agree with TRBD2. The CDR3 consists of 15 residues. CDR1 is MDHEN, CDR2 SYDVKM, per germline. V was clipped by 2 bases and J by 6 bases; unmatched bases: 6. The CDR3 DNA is TGTGCCAGCAGTTTAGGGTCGGCGGGGGCCGGGGAGCTGTTTTTT. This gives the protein CASSLGSAGAGELFF.

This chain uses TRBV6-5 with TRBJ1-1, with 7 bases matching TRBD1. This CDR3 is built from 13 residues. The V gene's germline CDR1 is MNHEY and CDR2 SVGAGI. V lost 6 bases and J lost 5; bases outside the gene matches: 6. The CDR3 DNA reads TGTGCCAGCAGACTGACAGGGCAAACTGAAGCTTTCTTT. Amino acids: CASRLTGQTEAFF.

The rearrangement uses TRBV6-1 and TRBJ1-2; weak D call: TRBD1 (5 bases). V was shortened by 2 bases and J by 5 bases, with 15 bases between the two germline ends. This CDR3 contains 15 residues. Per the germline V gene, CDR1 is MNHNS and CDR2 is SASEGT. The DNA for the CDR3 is TGTGCCAGCAGTGAATACCCTGCAGGGAGGTATGGCTACACCTTC. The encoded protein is CASSEYPAGRYGYTF.